The clone carrying this TCR beta chain was observed many times. V lost 2 bases to trimming and J lost 2 bases, with 10 bases between them. The germline CDR1 and CDR2 sequences are MGHDK and SYGVNS. The CDR3 runs 14 residues. This entry belongs to a study of CD8+CD57+ T cells in acquired aplastic anemia. At the level of the study: CD4+ and CD8+ cells, once sorted, gave DNA averaging around 3.2 ug.

TCR beta VDJ and CDR3 profiles were obtained from a genomic DNA template. One entry per CDR3 protein results from TCRdb running MiXCR on the reads. The repertoire consists of 100,000 to 150,000 distinct CDR3 sequences, with 48% occurring once and the leading ten covering roughly 2.7%. Sequencing was carried out using sorted CD4+, CD8+, or CD8+CD57+ T cells (not recorded which) from PBMCs. The V and J genes are TRBV25-1 and TRBJ2-7; D is possibly TRBD2 (6 bases). The sequence was collected from a human donor in good health, serving as a control. The CDR3 DNA is TGTGCCAGCAGTGAAGAAGGCGGGGCCTACGAGCAGTACTTC. Amino acid sequence: CASSEEGGAYEQYF.